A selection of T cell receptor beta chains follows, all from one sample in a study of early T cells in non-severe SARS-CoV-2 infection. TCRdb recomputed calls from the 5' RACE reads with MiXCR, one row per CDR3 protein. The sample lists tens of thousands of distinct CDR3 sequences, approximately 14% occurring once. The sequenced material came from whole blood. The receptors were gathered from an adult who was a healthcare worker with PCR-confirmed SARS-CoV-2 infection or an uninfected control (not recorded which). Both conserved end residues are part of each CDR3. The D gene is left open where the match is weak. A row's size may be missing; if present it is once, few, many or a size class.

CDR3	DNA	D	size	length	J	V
CASDDPTGNEQFF	TGTGCCAGCGATGACCCTACCGGCAATGAGCAGTTCTTC	NA	few	13	TRBJ2-1	TRBV9
CASSISSGNEQFF	TGTGCCAGTAGTATCAGTAGCGGCAATGAGCAGTTCTTC	NA	many	13	TRBJ2-1	TRBV19
CASSVGGETDTQYF	TGTGCCAGCAGCGTAGGAGGGGAAACAGATACGCAGTATTTT	NA	few	14	TRBJ2-3	TRBV9
CASSSWTGPTEAFF	TGTGCCAGCAGTTCCTGGACAGGGCCCACTGAAGCTTTCTTT	TRBD1	few	14	TRBJ1-1	TRBV12-3/TRBV12-4
CASSQNSGLAGGAYNEQFF	TGTGCCAGCAGCCAAAATTCGGGACTAGCGGGGGGTGCCTACAATGAGCAGTTCTTC	TRBD2	once	19	TRBJ2-1	TRBV4-2
CASSRQGVSNQPQHF	TGTGCCAGCAGCCGACAGGGGGTGAGCAATCAGCCCCAGCATTTT	TRBD1	NA	15	TRBJ1-5	TRBV2
CASSAPGVLGDTQYF	TGTGCCAGCAGTGCGCCAGGGGTTCTGGGAGATACGCAGTATTTT	NA	NA	15	TRBJ2-3	TRBV25-1
CSVVAGSKNIQYF	TGCAGCGTTGTAGCCGGGTCCAAAAACATTCAGTACTTC	NA	NA	13	TRBJ2-4	TRBV29-1
CAWSRTGALQETQYF	TGTGCCTGGAGTCGGACAGGGGCTCTCCAAGAGACCCAGTACTTC	TRBD1	NA	15	TRBJ2-5	TRBV30
CASSSRLTYEQYF	TGTGCCAGCAGTTCCCGCCTAACCTACGAGCAGTACTTC	NA	few	13	TRBJ2-7	TRBV6-2/TRBV6-3
CASRSGTGGLGTEAFF	TGCGCCAGCAGATCCGGGACAGGGGGCCTGGGCACTGAAGCTTTCTTT	TRBD1	many	16	TRBJ1-1	TRBV4-3
CSAISLYEQYF	TGCAGTGCTATTAGTCTCTACGAGCAGTACTTC	NA	many	11	TRBJ2-7	TRBV20-1
CASTASDSYEQYF	TGTGCCAGCACGGCTAGCGATTCCTACGAGCAGTACTTC	NA	many	13	TRBJ2-7	TRBV2
CASSPPGAAEQYF	TGTGCCAGCTCACCACCGGGCGCAGCTGAGCAGTACTTC	NA	NA	13	TRBJ2-7	TRBV18
CSVPGQLNYGYTF	TGCAGCGTTCCTGGACAACTTAACTATGGCTACACCTTC	NA	many	13	TRBJ1-2	TRBV29-1
CASSQVSGGPSNTQYF	TGCGCCAGCAGCCAAGTTAGCGGGGGGCCTTCCAATACGCAGTATTTT	TRBD2	NA	16	TRBJ2-3	TRBV4-1
CASSYSGTGSSGNTIYF	TGTGCCAGCAGTTACTCGGGGACTGGGAGCTCTGGAAACACCATATATTTT	NA	NA	17	TRBJ1-3	TRBV6-5
CSVVLGDGAFF	TGCAGCGTTGTATTAGGAGATGGAGCTTTCTTT	NA	many	11	TRBJ1-1	TRBV29-1
CASGREGLLAKNIQYF	TGTGCCAGCGGGCGGGAGGGATTGTTAGCCAAAAACATTCAGTACTTC	TRBD2	many	16	TRBJ2-4	TRBV6-2/TRBV6-3
CASSPTSGGTYEQYF	TGTGCCAGCAGTCCAACTAGCGGGGGGACCTACGAGCAGTACTTC	TRBD2	many	15	TRBJ2-7	TRBV7-2
CASSQGFNQPQHF	TGTGCCAGCAGCCAGGGATTCAATCAGCCCCAGCATTTT	NA	NA	13	TRBJ1-5	TRBV14
CASRLGGRSPLHF	TGTGCCAGCAGGTTGGGGGGGCGATCACCCCTCCACTTT	NA	many	13	TRBJ1-6	TRBV12-3/TRBV12-4
CSVAGGDTQYF	TGCAGCGTTGCAGGGGGCGATACGCAGTATTTT	TRBD1	many	11	TRBJ2-3	TRBV29-1
CASSESSQFTDTQYF	TGTGCCAGCAGTGAATCGTCTCAATTCACAGATACGCAGTATTTT	NA	NA	15	TRBJ2-3	TRBV6-1
CASSGGTGANVLTF	TGTGCCAGTAGTGGAGGGACTGGGGCCAACGTCCTGACTTTC	NA	NA	14	TRBJ2-6	TRBV19
CASSGRGGEQYF	TGTGCCAGCAGTGGCCGGGGGGGAGAGCAGTACTTC	TRBD2	many	12	TRBJ2-7	TRBV12-3/TRBV12-4
CASSLGQVYGYTF	TGTGCCAGCAGCTTAGGACAGGTCTACGGCTACACCTTC	NA	many	13	TRBJ1-2	TRBV7-2
CASSLPGQGLETQYF	TGTGCCAGCAGCCTACCGGGACAGGGACTAGAGACCCAGTACTTC	TRBD1	few	15	TRBJ2-5	TRBV5-6
CASSHRQGNTGELFF	TGTGCCAGCAGCCATAGACAGGGTAACACCGGGGAGCTGTTTTTT	NA	few	15	TRBJ2-2	TRBV3-2
CASSWTGETQYF	TGCGCCAGCAGCTGGACAGGAGAGACCCAGTACTTC	TRBD1	many	12	TRBJ2-5	TRBV5-1
CASSLVGSSYNEQFF	TGTGCCAGCAGCTTAGTTGGGAGCTCCTACAATGAGCAGTTCTTC	NA	many	15	TRBJ2-1	TRBV7-9
CASGGLRDSSTDTQYF	TGTGCCAGCGGCGGACTCCGGGACAGCAGCACAGATACGCAGTATTTT	TRBD1	NA	16	TRBJ2-3	TRBV6-1
CSARVRGQGTDTQYF	TGCAGTGCTAGAGTGCGCGGACAGGGCACAGATACGCAGTATTTT	TRBD1	few	15	TRBJ2-3	TRBV20-1
CASSASGIAKNIQYF	TGTGCCAGCAGTGCTTCAGGGATAGCCAAAAACATTCAGTACTTC	NA	many	15	TRBJ2-4	TRBV2
CASSVIPSGGHPDTQYF	TGTGCCAGCAGCGTAATCCCTAGCGGGGGTCACCCAGATACGCAGTATTTT	TRBD2	many	17	TRBJ2-3	TRBV9